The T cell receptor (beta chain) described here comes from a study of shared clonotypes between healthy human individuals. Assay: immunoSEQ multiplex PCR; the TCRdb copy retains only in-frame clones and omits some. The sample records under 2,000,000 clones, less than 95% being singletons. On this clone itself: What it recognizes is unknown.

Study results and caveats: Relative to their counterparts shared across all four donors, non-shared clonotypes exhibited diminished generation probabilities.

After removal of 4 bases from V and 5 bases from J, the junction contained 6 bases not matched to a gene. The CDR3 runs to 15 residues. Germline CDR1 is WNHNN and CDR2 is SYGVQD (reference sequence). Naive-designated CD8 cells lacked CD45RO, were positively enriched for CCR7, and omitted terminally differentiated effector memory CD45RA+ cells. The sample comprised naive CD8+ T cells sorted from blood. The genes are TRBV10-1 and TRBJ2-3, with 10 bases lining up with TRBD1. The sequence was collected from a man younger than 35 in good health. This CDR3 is CASSATGGEGDTQYF. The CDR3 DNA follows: TGCGCCAGCAGTGCGACAGGGGGCGAGGGAGATACGCAGTATTTT.